This TCR beta chain was identified in a study of CD8 T cells in ankylosing spondylitis. General study findings and limits: Ankylosing spondylitis blood appeared to carry a characteristic TCR beta motif of eight or nine highly homologous variants.

The sample holds a few counts of this clonotype. As yet, its antigen is unknown. V lost 0 bases to trimming and J lost 0 bases, with 12 bases between them. There are 17 residues in the CDR3. Germline V lookup: CDR1 MGHRA, CDR2 YSYEKL. Using its own MiXCR run on the 5' RACE reads, TCRdb lists one record per CDR3 protein. The sample includes fewer than 550,000 distinct CDR3 sequences, 5.3% of them seen just once. The V gene is TRBV4-1, the J gene TRBJ1-5; no definite D call. The sample was blood, either unsorted or a sorted T cell fraction (not recorded which). The TCR originated in a male donor with ankylosing spondylitis. CDR3 nucleotides: TGCGCCAGCAGCCAAGAGATAAGGCCAGGTAGCAATCAGCCCCAGCATTTT. Residues: CASSQEIRPGSNQPQHF.